Listed below are T cell receptor beta chains from one sample, sequenced in a study of long-term antiretroviral therapy in people with HIV. Generated by immunoSEQ multiplex PCR, the TCRdb table keeps only in-frame clones and is missing some. The repertoire holds about 30,000 clones, around 93% seen once, with less than 3% in the top ten. This specimen was unsorted PBMCs, taken just over 7.3 years after starting antiretroviral therapy. Source of these receptors: a man aged 45-60 years with HIV. CDR3s include the opening cysteine and the closing phenylalanine or tryptophan. D genes are given only for firm matches. The size of a clone is reported for some rows only, either as once, few or many, or as a class for expanded clones.

TRBJ1-2 once - TRBV5-6 TGTGCCAGCAGCTTTTTGACTGAAGCGTATGGCTACACCTTC CASSFLTEAYGYTF
TRBJ1-4 - - TRBV28 TGTGCCAGCAGTTCCTGGACTGGTGGCGAAAAACTGTTTTTT CASSSWTGGEKLFF
TRBJ2-3 - TRBD2 TRBV5-1 TGCGCCAGCAGCGCGGACTGGGCGGGGGGCACAGATACGCAGTATTTT CASSADWAGGTDTQYF
TRBJ2-5 - - TRBV15 TGTGCCACCAGCAGAGATGGGGGGGCCCAAGAGACCCAGTACTTC CATSRDGGAQETQYF
TRBJ1-1 - TRBD1 TRBV5-1 TGCGCCAGCACCCTGACAGGGGGGAACACTGAAGCTTTCTTT CASTLTGGNTEAFF
TRBJ2-1 - TRBD2 TRBV7-6 TGTGCCAGCAGCTTAGCCCCCGGACGTAGCGGGGGGGCTAACAATGAGCAGTTCTTC CASSLAPGRSGGANNEQFF
TRBJ2-7 - TRBD2 TRBV4-1 TGCGCCAGCAGCCAAGATAAGGGACTAGCCTACGAGCAGTACTTC CASSQDKGLAYEQYF
TRBJ1-2 once TRBD1 TRBV5-1 TGCGCCAGCAGCTTCAGCCTGACAGGGAACTATGGCTACACCTTC CASSFSLTGNYGYTF
TRBJ2-3 - TRBD1 TRBV27 TGTGCCAGCAGGTTCCTGGGACAGGGATACACAGATACGCAGTATTTT CASRFLGQGYTDTQYF
TRBJ2-2 - TRBD1 TRBV11-2 TGTGCCAGCAGTCGGGACAGAAACACCGGGGAGCTGTTTTTT CASSRDRNTGELFF
TRBJ1-5 - - TRBV11-3 TGTGCCAGCAGCTTAGTACAAACGGGGGCTTGCAATCAGCCCCAGCATTTT CASSLVQTGACNQPQHF
TRBJ1-4 - TRBD1 TRBV10-3 TGTGCCACTCAGACAGGGTCAGGGCCTCGGGATGAAAAACTGTTTTTT CATQTGSGPRDEKLFF
TRBJ1-5 - - TRBV2 TGTGCCAGCCGGGCGAGCCCTCATAGCAATCAGCCCCAGCATTTT CASRASPHSNQPQHF
TRBJ1-2 - TRBD1 TRBV29-1 TGCAGCGTAGGTCCCGGGACAGGGTCTGGCTACACCTTC CSVGPGTGSGYTF
TRBJ2-7 - TRBD2 TRBV7-8 TGTGCCAGCAGCTTAGGGGCTAGCGGGGACTCCTACGAGCAGTACTTC CASSLGASGDSYEQYF
TRBJ2-7 once - TRBV25-1 TGTGCCAGCAGTGAACTAGGGCCCTACGAGCAGTACTTC CASSELGPYEQYF
TRBJ1-6 - - TRBV11-1 TGTGCCAGCAGCTTAGGAACAGACAATTCACCCCTCCACTTT CASSLGTDNSPLHF
TRBJ2-7 - - TRBV21-1 TGTGCCAGCAGCAAAGGTGAGGGCACCTCCTACGAGCAGTACTTC CASSKGEGTSYEQYF
TRBJ1-1 - - TRBV28 TGTGCCAGCAGCCGCAATCTGAACACTGAAGCTTTCTTT CASSRNLNTEAFF
TRBJ2-3 - - TRBV5-4 TGTGCCAGCAGCTTGGGTGCCAGTAGGGATACGCAGTATTTT CASSLGASRDTQYF
TRBJ1-1 - - TRBV10-1 TGCGCCAGCAGTGAGACCCAGGGGCGGACTGAAGCTTTCTTT CASSETQGRTEAFF
TRBJ2-2 - - TRBV5-1 TGCGCCAGCAGCTTGGGTATCGGGATGAGCGGACGAGGCACCGGGGAGCTGTTTTTT CASSLGIGMSGRGTGELFF
TRBJ2-7 - TRBD1 TRBV6-1 TGTGCCAGCAGTCAAGGACAGGGGATCTACGAGCAGTACTTC CASSQGQGIYEQYF
TRBJ2-5 - - TRBV9 TGTGCCAGCAGCGTAGACAGGGAAGAGACCCAGTACTTC CASSVDREETQYF
TRBJ1-5 - - TRBV19 TGTGCCAGTAGTATCGGAGGGAATCAGCCCCAGCATTTT CASSIGGNQPQHF
TRBJ2-3 - TRBD1 TRBV9 TGTGCCAGCAGCGCCGTCCGGGACAGCTTCACAGATACGCAGTATTTT CASSAVRDSFTDTQYF
TRBJ1-1 - - TRBV10-3 TGTGCCACCGAACAATACTCGGGCGGTGAAGCTTTCTTT CATEQYSGGEAFF
TRBJ2-2 - - TRBV5-1 TGCGCCAGCACCCTCGTCGGGGGCCCCGGGGAGCTGTTTTTT CASTLVGGPGELFF
TRBJ2-7 - - TRBV11-2 TGTGCCAGCAGCTTAGAGCCACTTTTTCCCTACGAGCAGTACTTC CASSLEPLFPYEQYF